The 17 T cell receptor beta chains given below trace back to one sample, sequenced in a study of shared T cell receptors in the human thymus. Profiling relied on immunoSEQ multiplex PCR, and the TCRdb table lists in-frame clones only, not all of them. Here the sample spans roughly 560,000 clones, approximately 78% being singletons. These data also formed part of another study, on human thymus T cells.

Specimen: thymocytes. The receptors were sampled from a boy younger than two with a congenital heart defect.

The chain is built from TRBV9 and TRBJ1-1, with 11 bases aligning to TRBD1. This CDR3 spans 17 amino acids. V gave up 3 bases and J gave up 5 bases; unmatched junction bases: 12. Per the germline V gene, CDR1 is SGDLS and CDR2 is YYNGEE. The CDR3 here is CASSEGQGARSETEAFF. CDR3 nucleotides: TGTGCCAGCAGCGAAGGACAGGGGGCGAGGTCGGAGACTGAAGCTTTCTTT.

The rearrangement uses TRBV11-3 and TRBJ2-3, with a weak D call TRBD1 (5 bases). The V gene's germline CDR1 is SGHNT and CDR2 YENEEA. CDR3 length: 12 residues. Deletions cut 4 bases from V and 6 bases from J, with 8 bases between. The DNA for the CDR3 is TGTGCCAGCAGCTCGAAGGGGGATACGCAGTATTTT. Translated, it gives CASSSKGDTQYF.

V and J are TRBV18 and TRBJ2-7; 13 nucleotides line up with TRBD2. J was trimmed by 3 bases and V by 2 bases; bases with no gene match: 10. CDR1 is KGHSH, CDR2 LQKENI, per germline. The CDR3 has 18 amino acids. Here the CDR3 reads CASSPKTGTSGNRYEQYF. Written as DNA, the CDR3 is TGTGCCAGCTCACCAAAGACCGGGACTAGCGGGAACCGCTACGAGCAGTACTTC.

This sequence joins TRBV7-9 and TRBJ1-2; D is possibly TRBD1 (5 bases). V was shortened by 8 bases and J by 4 bases, with 11 bases between the two germline ends. Germline V gene sequence: CDR1 SEHNR, CDR2 FQNEAQ (reference sequence). The CDR3 is 12 residues long. As DNA, the CDR3 is TGTGCCAGCGAATGGGGCACCTATGGCTACACCTTC. As protein: CASEWGTYGYTF.

This clone was seen a few times. This chain uses TRBV25-1 with TRBJ1-2; the D gene is possibly TRBD1 (6 bases). In germline, CDR1 is MGHDK, CDR2 SYGVNS. V lost 4 bases and J lost 3, with 6 bases in between. The CDR3 runs 12 residues. The CDR3: CASSGTDYGYTF. In DNA, the CDR3 is TGTGCCAGCAGTGGGACAGACTATGGCTACACCTTC.

V is TRBV15 and J is TRBJ2-4; 15 bases are a match to TRBD2. CDR1 and CDR2 (germline): LNHNV, YYDKDF (reference sequence). Trimming removed 4 bases from V and 0 bases from J; junction bases left unmatched: 7. There are 19 residues in the CDR3. The CDR3 DNA reads as TGTGCCACCAGCAAATCCGGGACTAGCGGGAGGTTAGCCAAAAACATTCAGTACTTC. Protein: CATSKSGTSGRLAKNIQYF.

The CDR3 sequence: CSVSRAQETQYF. The CDR3 coding sequence is TGCAGCGTTTCCAGGGCCCAAGAGACCCAGTACTTC. The chain joins TRBV29-1 to TRBJ2-5; TRBD1 is a possible D gene (5 bases). Per germline, CDR1 SQVTM and CDR2 ANQGSEA. V was pared by 5 bases and J by 1 base, with 8 bases between. The CDR3 contains 12 residues.

The chain is built from TRBV14 and TRBJ2-2; 9 bases are shared with TRBD2. Germline V lookup: CDR1 SGHDN, CDR2 FVKESK. Germline trimming cut 1 base from V and 8 bases from J; bases unmatched to any gene: 8. This CDR3 contains 16 residues. The DNA for the CDR3 is TGTGCCAGCAGCCAAGGAGGAGCGGGAGGCATAGGGGAGCTGTTTTTT. The encoded protein is CASSQGGAGGIGELFF.

The chain has TRBV5-1 and TRBJ2-1; TRBD2 aligns across 10 bases. The trim removed 1 base at V and 2 bases at J, leaving 15 bases unmatched. Germline V gene lookup returns CDR1 SGHRS and CDR2 YFSETQ. The CDR3 is made up of 20 amino acids. The CDR3 is CASSLLVTSGKVLPYNEQFF. The DNA of the CDR3 is TGCGCCAGCAGCTTGTTGGTTACTAGCGGGAAAGTTCTTCCCTACAATGAGCAGTTCTTC.

The chain recombines TRBV15 with TRBJ1-5; possible D gene TRBD1, 5 bases. Germline V gene sequence: CDR1 LNHNV, CDR2 YYDKDF (reference sequence). V lost 2 bases to trimming and J lost 4 bases, with 18 bases between them. The CDR3 length is 17 residues. In nucleotides, the CDR3 is TGTGCCACCAGCAGACACCGACAGCTAGAGGAGAATCAGCCCCAGCATTTT. Translating gives CATSRHRQLEENQPQHF.

This clone was counted once. The chain is built from TRBV18 and TRBJ2-1; D is ambiguous. V lost 2 bases to trimming and J lost 16 bases, with 18 bases between them. From germline, CDR1 is KGHSH and CDR2 LQKENI. This CDR3 is 13 amino acids long. The CDR3 DNA is TGTGCCAGCTCACCAGAACTACCTGCTCCTCAATTCTTC. Amino acid sequence: CASSPELPAPQFF.

The chain is built from TRBV27 and TRBJ2-3; D is undetermined. The ends were cut back, 0 bases at V and 3 bases at J, with 7 bases in the middle. This CDR3 has 14 amino acids. The germline V gene has CDR1 MNHEY and CDR2 SMNVEV (reference sequence). CDR3 residues: CASSLSPRTDTQYF. The CDR3 DNA is TGTGCCAGCAGTTTATCCCCTCGGACAGATACGCAGTATTTT.

The J gene is TRBJ2-3, the V gene TRBV5-4; 8 bases are shared with TRBD2. This CDR3 has 18 residues. The germline gives CDR1 SGHNT, CDR2 YYREEE (reference sequence). V lost 0 bases and J lost 2; bases outside the gene matches: 11. The DNA for the CDR3 is TGTGCCAGCAGCTTGGTTGGTCCGGAGCGGGAGACCACAGATACGCAGTATTTT. It specifies CASSLVGPERETTDTQYF. Using reference TRBV5-4 and TRBJ2-3 for the parts outside the CDR3, the full variable domain is ETGVTQSPTHLIKTRGQQVTLRCSSQSGHNTVSWYQQALGQGPQFIFQYYREEENGRGNFPPRFSGLQFPNYSSELNVNALELDDSALYLCASSLVGPERETTDTQYFGPGTRLTVL.

In this sample, this clone turned up once. This rearrangement joins TRBV7-2 to TRBJ1-1; D remains unclear. CDR1 and CDR2 (germline): SGHTA, FQGNSA. Trimming pared 8 bases from V and 1 base from J, leaving 17 bases between. This CDR3 is 15 amino acids long. CDR3 residues: CASASGRRKNTEAFF. CDR3 nucleotides: TGTGCCAGCGCCTCCGGGAGAAGAAAGAACACTGAAGCTTTCTTT. Complete variable domain (other parts from reference TRBV7-2 and TRBJ1-1): GAGVSQSPSNKVTEKGKDVELRCDPISGHTALYWYRQSLGQGLEFLIYFQGNSAPDKSGLPSDRFSAERTGGSVSTLTIQRTQQEDSAVYLCASASGRRKNTEAFFGQGTRLTVV.

V gene TRBV11-1 combines with J gene TRBJ1-2; 9 bases map to TRBD1. The CDR3 runs to 16 residues. The V gene end was trimmed by 5 bases and the J gene end by 3 bases; junction bases not matched to a gene: 10. CDR1 and CDR2 (germline): SGHAT, FQDESV (reference sequence). Here the CDR3 reads CASSTTQTGGDYGYTF. CDR3 DNA sequence: TGTGCCAGCAGCACCACCCAGACAGGGGGGGACTATGGCTACACCTTC.

This clone was seen only a few times. The chain uses TRBV5-4 and TRBJ2-1, with 8 bases that match TRBD2. CDR1 and CDR2 (germline): SGHNT, YYREEE (reference sequence). The CDR3 contains 15 residues. Unmatched junction bases numbered 3, after V lost 0 bases and J lost 4 bases. CDR3 DNA: TGTGCCAGCAGCTTGGTGGCTAGCGGGTACAATGAGCAGTTCTTC. Translation gives CASSLVASGYNEQFF.

CDR3 in DNA: TGTGCCAGCAGTCTGGGACTAGCGGGAGCGCCATCCTACGAGCAGTACTTC. Translating it yields CASSLGLAGAPSYEQYF. The chain joins TRBV27 to TRBJ2-7; 14 bases map to TRBD2. V trimming: 5 bases; J trimming: 1 base; junction bases outside the gene matches: 7. Germline V lookup: CDR1 MNHEY, CDR2 SMNVEV (reference sequence). The CDR3 has 17 residues.